The 32 T cell receptor beta chains presented below share a single source sample, sequenced in a study of shared clonotypes between healthy human individuals. The naive CD8 fraction comprised CD45RO-negative cells positively selected for CCR7 and excluded terminally differentiated effector memory CD45RA+ cells. Generated by immunoSEQ multiplex PCR, the TCRdb table keeps only in-frame clones and is missing some. Counted here are about 580,000 clones, 95% to 98% occurring once; the ten biggest clones make up around 0.3%. The sample comprised naive CD8+ T cells sorted from blood. These receptors were taken from a man under 40 in good health.

V usage is TRBV7-9 and J usage is TRBJ2-7, with D perhaps TRBD2 (6 bases). In germline, CDR1 is SEHNR, CDR2 FQNEAQ (reference sequence). V lost 3 bases and J lost 3, with 12 bases in between. The CDR3 is 14 residues long. The CDR3 sequence is CASSFREKGYEQYF. The CDR3 DNA reads as TGTGCCAGCAGCTTCCGGGAGAAGGGCTACGAGCAGTACTTC.

This clone has just one count. V usage is TRBV7-2 and J usage is TRBJ2-1, with D hard to call. Germline V gene lookup returns CDR1 SGHTA and CDR2 FQGNSA. This CDR3 has 11 residues. Trimming removed 6 bases from V and 3 bases from J, with 3 bases in between. In DNA form, the CDR3 reads TGTGCCAGCAGTTACTACAATGAGCAGTTCTTC. Translated, it gives CASSYYNEQFF.

The chain employs TRBV27 and TRBJ1-2; TRBD1 agrees at 8 bases. This CDR3 is built from 14 residues. Looked up from germline, CDR1 is MNHEY and CDR2 is SMNVEV (reference sequence). V dropped 4 bases and J dropped 2; count of bases not matched to a gene: 3. The CDR3 loop is CASSSRTGNYGYTF. CDR3 DNA: TGTGCCAGCAGTTCAAGGACAGGGAACTATGGCTACACCTTC.

This clone was seen only once. This chain uses TRBV27 with TRBJ1-4; unclear D gene. Per the germline V gene, CDR1 is MNHEY and CDR2 is SMNVEV (reference sequence). The V end was cut by 2 bases, the J end by 0 bases, with 1 base between. The CDR3 has 13 residues. CDR3 bases: TGTGCCAGCAGTTTAGCAACTAATGAAAAACTGTTTTTT. It encodes CASSLATNEKLFF.

V is TRBV18 and J is TRBJ1-4, with 7 bases matching TRBD1. The CDR3 sequence is 14 residues long. With V trimmed by 3 bases and J by 5 bases, 3 bases remained unmatched. The germline CDR1 and CDR2 sequences are KGHSH and LQKENI. The CDR3 DNA follows: TGTGCCAGCTCACCCGGGACAGTGAATGAAAAACTGTTTTTT. Amino acids: CASSPGTVNEKLFF.

The chain employs TRBV5-1 and TRBJ2-3; the D call may be TRBD1 or TRBD2 (5 bases each). The CDR3 spans 14 residues. Trimming left V 4 bases short and J 0 bases short, with 9 bases between. Looked up from germline, CDR1 is SGHRS and CDR2 is YFSETQ. The CDR3 loop is CASSRDGSTDTQYF. The CDR3 DNA follows: TGCGCCAGCAGCAGGGACGGTAGCACAGATACGCAGTATTTT.

V is TRBV7-9 and J is TRBJ2-1; D tentatively fits TRBD1 or TRBD2 (5 bases each). The CDR3 covers 19 residues. Germline values: CDR1 SEHNR, CDR2 FQNEAQ (reference sequence). V was trimmed by 2 bases and J by 9 bases, leaving 29 bases between them. CDR3: CASSLHGTRGLEAGGEQFF. The CDR3 nucleotides read TGTGCCAGCAGCTTACACGGGACCAGAGGGCTCGAAGCAGGCGGTGAGCAGTTCTTC. The full variable domain, its missing parts supplied by reference TRBV7-9 and TRBJ2-1, is DTGVSQNPRHKITKRGQNVTFRCDPISEHNRLYWYRQTLGQGPEFLTYFQNEAQLEKSRLLSDRFSAERPKGSFSTLEIQRTEQGDSAMYLCASSLHGTRGLEAGGEQFFGPGTRLTVL.

The genes are TRBV9 and TRBJ1-4; D is possibly TRBD1 (5 bases). Germline loops: CDR1 SGDLS, CDR2 YYNGEE. V was trimmed by 4 bases and J by 1 base, leaving 11 bases between them. The CDR3 has 15 amino acids. CDR3 sequence reads: CASSSRGGTNEKLFF. In DNA form, the CDR3 reads TGTGCCAGCAGCTCACGGGGGGGAACTAATGAAAAACTGTTTTTT.

The chain recombines TRBV9 with TRBJ2-1; the D is unclear. Trimming shortened V by 0 bases and J by 3 bases, and 13 bases separated the two germline ends. Germline lookup yields CDR1 SGDLS and CDR2 YYNGEE. The CDR3 consists of 16 residues. CDR3 in DNA: TGTGCCAGCAGCGTAGAGGGCAGTCTTTTCTACAATGAGCAGTTCTTC. Its translation: CASSVEGSLFYNEQFF.

The chain joins TRBV10-3 to TRBJ2-3, with D possibly TRBD2 on 5 matching bases. The CDR3 consists of 17 residues. Germline loops: CDR1 ENHRY, CDR2 SYGVKD. Trimming took 4 bases from V and 4 from J, leaving 21 bases between them. CDR3 sequence: CAISALTGIQAPDTQYF. In nucleotides, the CDR3 is TGTGCCATCAGTGCCCTAACCGGGATCCAAGCCCCAGATACGCAGTATTTT.

This clone appeared a single time. CDR3 DNA: TGCGCCAGCAGCCAAGAAATAGCGGGAGTAGTAAATGAGCAGTTCTTC. Amino acids: CASSQEIAGVVNEQFF. This rearrangement joins TRBV4-1 to TRBJ2-1; 9 nucleotides line up with TRBD2. Trimming took 0 bases from V and 7 from J; bases not matched to a gene: 7. CDR3 length: 16 residues. Germline V gives CDR1 MGHRA, CDR2 YSYEKL.

The chain recombines TRBV14 with TRBJ2-5; 9 bases map to TRBD1. Germline loops: CDR1 SGHDN, CDR2 FVKESK. CDR3 length: 14 amino acids. V gave up 4 bases and J gave up 3 bases; unmatched junction bases: 3. In DNA form, the CDR3 reads TGTGCCAGCAGCCTCCGGGACAGGGAAGAGACCCAGTACTTC. Translation: CASSLRDREETQYF.

The chain couples TRBV5-1 to TRBJ2-7; TRBD2 might be the D (5 bases). The CDR3 is 14 residues long. Germline loops: CDR1 SGHRS, CDR2 YFSETQ. Trimming left V 5 bases short and J 5 bases short, with 17 bases between. DNA for the CDR3: TGCGCCAGCAGACCTTGGGGAGAGGGCAACGAGCAGTACTTC. Amino acid sequence: CASRPWGEGNEQYF.

The chain joins TRBV27 to TRBJ1-5; D not resolved. The germline V gene encodes CDR1 MNHEY and CDR2 SMNVEV (reference sequence). The germline V and J ends were trimmed by 6 bases and 4 bases, with 13 bases remaining between them. This CDR3 comprises 14 residues. CDR3 protein: CASSPIRSNQPQHF. The CDR3 DNA is TGTGCCAGCAGCCCCATACGCTCGAATCAGCCCCAGCATTTT.

This sequence joins TRBV7-9 and TRBJ2-2; no firm D call. Germline assignment: CDR1 SEHNR and CDR2 FQNEAQ (reference sequence). V lost 6 bases, J lost 7 bases, and 12 bases lay in between. This CDR3 spans 13 amino acids. Here the CDR3 DNA reads TGTGCCAGCAGAGCTCTAGGTAACGGGGAGCTGTTTTTT. Translated, it gives CASRALGNGELFF.

V usage is TRBV4-1 and J usage is TRBJ2-1, with TRBD1 matching 8 bases. CDR3 length: 16 residues. V dropped 2 bases and J dropped 3; count of bases not matched to a gene: 6. Germline CDR1 MGHRA, CDR2 YSYEKL. The CDR3 spells CASSQTTGDSYNEQFF. In DNA, the CDR3 is TGCGCCAGCAGCCAAACGACAGGGGATAGCTACAATGAGCAGTTCTTC.

The chain joins TRBV4-1 to TRBJ2-7; TRBD1 agrees at 11 bases. With 5 bases clipped from V and 9 bases from J, the junction kept 6 bases outside the gene matches. This CDR3 contains 13 residues. In germline, CDR1 is MGHRA, CDR2 YSYEKL. The CDR3 loop reads CASSTDRGRMQYF. The CDR3 coding sequence is TGCGCCAGCAGCACGGACAGGGGGCGCATGCAGTACTTC.

CDR3 loop: CASSYRVGMAKNIQYF. CDR3 sequence (DNA): TGTGCCAGCAGTTACAGGGTTGGGATGGCCAAAAACATTCAGTACTTC. The chain uses TRBV6-5 and TRBJ2-4; D call uncertain. The CDR3 consists of 16 residues. V shed 2 bases and J shed 1 base, with 12 bases lying between them. CDR1 is MNHEY, CDR2 SVGAGI, per germline.

This chain uses TRBV28 with TRBJ2-1; possibly TRBD1 for D (5 bases). CDR1 is MDHEN, CDR2 SYDVKM, per germline. V was clipped by 3 bases and J by 9 bases, with 18 bases between them. The CDR3 spans 15 residues. Here the CDR3 DNA reads TGTGCCAGCAGTTTTAGATCGATTAGGGGAAGTGAGCAGTTCTTC. Protein product: CASSFRSIRGSEQFF. Full variable domain (rest looked up from reference TRBV28 and TRBJ2-1): DVKVTQSSRYLVKRTGEKVFLECVQDMDHENMFWYRQDPGLGLRLIYFSYDVKMKEKGDIPEGYSVSREKKERFSLILESASTNQTSMYLCASSFRSIRGSEQFFGPGTRLTVL.

The chain combines TRBV7-9 with TRBJ2-4; TRBD2 matches 11 bases. The V gene end was trimmed by 4 bases and the J gene end by 2 bases; junction bases not matched to a gene: 4. The CDR3 extends over 16 amino acids. CDR1 is SEHNR, CDR2 FQNEAQ, per germline (reference sequence). The CDR3 loop reads CASSSTSGRSKNIQYF. In nucleotides, the CDR3 is TGTGCCAGCAGCTCAACTAGCGGGAGATCCAAAAACATTCAGTACTTC.

V usage is TRBV27 and J usage is TRBJ1-4; unclear D gene. This CDR3 region has 17 residues. V was cut by 6 bases and J by 0 bases, with 17 bases left in between. Germline CDR1 reads MNHEY; CDR2 reads SMNVEV (reference sequence). The CDR3 here is CASSLSGDGPTNEKLFF. CDR3 coding DNA: TGTGCCAGCAGCCTCTCCGGAGACGGGCCAACTAATGAAAAACTGTTTTTT.

The chain recombines TRBV27 with TRBJ2-7, with 9 positions matching TRBD2. In germline, CDR1 is MNHEY, CDR2 SMNVEV (reference sequence). The J segment lost 1 base and the V segment lost 3 bases, leaving 7 bases of the junction unmatched. The CDR3 sequence is 16 residues long. The CDR3 nucleotides read TGTGCCAGCAGTTTCCAAATAGCGGGAGAGTCCTACGAGCAGTACTTC. Translated, it gives CASSFQIAGESYEQYF.

V and J are TRBV6-6 and TRBJ1-1; D gene ambiguous. CDR1 MNHNY and CDR2 SVGAGI come from the germline V gene (reference sequence). CDR3 length equals 13 residues. Trimming stripped 6 bases from V and 1 base from J, with 9 bases between. CDR3 coding DNA: TGTGCCAGCAGGGGAAGAGGGAACACTGAAGCTTTCTTT. Protein product: CASRGRGNTEAFF.

This rearrangement joins TRBV13 to TRBJ2-3, with 10 positions matching TRBD2. The CDR3 runs to 16 residues. Trimming at V came to 2 bases and at J to 6 bases, leaving 8 bases not matched to a gene. Germline assignment: CDR1 PRHDT and CDR2 FYEKMQ (reference sequence). The CDR3, as DNA: TGTGCCAGCAGCTTAACCCATAGCGGGAGGACGGATACGCAGTATTTT. It translates to CASSLTHSGRTDTQYF. Together with reference TRBV13 and TRBJ2-3, the CDR3 gives the full variable domain: AAGVIQSPRHLIKEKRETATLKCYPIPRHDTVYWYQQGPGQDPQFLISFYEKMQSDKGSIPDRFSAQQFSDYHSELNMSSLELGDSALYFCASSLTHSGRTDTQYFGPGTRLTVL.

The chain recombines TRBV5-1 with TRBJ2-7; D remains unclear. There are 14 residues in the CDR3. The V and J ends lost 3 bases and 3 bases respectively, with 13 bases between them. Germline lookup yields CDR1 SGHRS and CDR2 YFSETQ. The CDR3 nucleotides read TGCGCCAGCAGCTACCCGGGCCGAAACTACGAGCAGTACTTC. Protein sequence: CASSYPGRNYEQYF.

On this clone itself: This CDR3 is also generated by other DNA sequences in the sample. The V call is TRBV19, the J call TRBJ1-1; D possibly corresponds to TRBD1 (5 bases). V was pared by 5 bases and J by 1 base, with 8 bases between. Germline lookup yields CDR1 LNHDA and CDR2 SQIVND (reference sequence). This CDR3 contains 13 residues. CDR3 amino acids: CASSFGGNTEAFF. The CDR3 nucleotides read TGTGCCAGTAGTTTTGGGGGGAACACTGAAGCTTTCTTT. Based on the CDR3 plus reference TRBV19 and TRBJ1-1, the full variable domain is DGGITQSPKYLFRKEGQNVTLSCEQNLNHDAMYWYRQDPGQGLRLIYYSQIVNDFQKGDIAEGYSVSREKKESFPLTVTSAQKNPTAFYLCASSFGGNTEAFFGQGTRLTVV.

The gene calls are TRBV7-9 and TRBJ2-1; 7 positions agree with TRBD2. The germline V gene has CDR1 SEHNR and CDR2 FQNEAQ (reference sequence). There are 15 residues in the CDR3. Trimming removed 1 base from V and 7 bases from J; junction bases left unmatched: 7. As DNA, the CDR3 is TGTGCCAGCAGCTTAGGGGCTAGCGGTTGGAATGAGCAGTTCTTC. Translating gives CASSLGASGWNEQFF.

V usage is TRBV5-1 and J usage is TRBJ2-1; 10 bases agree with TRBD2. This CDR3 contains 15 residues. J lost 5 bases, V lost 3 bases, and 5 bases had no gene match. Per the germline V gene, CDR1 is SGHRS and CDR2 is YFSETQ. The CDR3 region is CASSSLGLADNEQFF. CDR3 nucleotides: TGCGCCAGCAGCTCGTTAGGACTAGCGGACAATGAGCAGTTCTTC. Full variable domain (rest looked up from reference TRBV5-1 and TRBJ2-1): KAGVTQTPRYLIKTRGQQVTLSCSPISGHRSVSWYQQTPGQGLQFLFEYFSETQRNKGNFPGRFSGRQFSNSRSEMNVSTLELGDSALYLCASSSLGLADNEQFFGPGTRLTVL.

The J gene is TRBJ1-5, the V gene TRBV9; D unresolved. CDR1 and CDR2 from the germline V gene are SGDLS and YYNGEE. The CDR3 is 13 amino acids. V was clipped by 4 bases and J by 4 bases, with 9 bases between them. CDR3 loop: CASSSTGNQPQHF. As DNA, the CDR3 is TGTGCCAGCAGCTCTACGGGGAATCAGCCCCAGCATTTT.

This chain joins TRBV5-6 and TRBJ2-7; a weak D match, TRBD2 (5 bases). The germline V and J ends were trimmed by 7 bases and 6 bases, with 17 bases remaining between them. Germline CDR1 reads SGHDT; CDR2 reads YYEEEE. The CDR3 runs to 13 residues. The CDR3 DNA sequence: TGTGCCAGCGGGAGCCCGCTTGCGGGCGAGCAGTACTTC. It is translated as CASGSPLAGEQYF.

The chain combines TRBV9 with TRBJ2-7; D perhaps matches TRBD1 (6 bases). CDR1 SGDLS and CDR2 YYNGEE come from the germline V gene. Trimming removed 4 bases at V and 7 bases at J, with 9 bases between. There are 11 residues in the CDR3. The DNA of the CDR3 is TGTGCCAGCAGCTCCGACAGGGAGCAGTACTTC. Residues: CASSSDREQYF.

V and J are TRBV5-5 and TRBJ2-7; TRBD1 aligns across 11 bases. Germline V gene lookup returns CDR1 SGHKS and CDR2 YYEKEE (reference sequence). The trim removed 1 base at V and 5 bases at J, leaving 8 bases unmatched. The CDR3 loop spans 16 amino acids. The CDR3, as DNA: TGTGCCAGCAGCTTGTGGACAGGGGGCTTTGTCGACGAGCAGTACTTC. Protein sequence: CASSLWTGGFVDEQYF.